Following are 23 T cell receptor beta chains from one sample sequenced in a study of T-cell memory formation after mild COVID-19. TCRdb independently ran MiXCR on the 5' RACE reads; one entry per CDR3 protein. The sample records a few hundred thousand distinct CDR3 sequences, less than 25% being singletons. The sample taken for sequencing was PBMCs or a T cell subset sorted from them (not recorded which). These receptors originate from an adult woman who had mild COVID-19 (a few samples of this study predate the infection). Cell type and time point are not known.

This chain connects TRBV7-9 to TRBJ1-2, with a weak D call TRBD1 (5 bases). The CDR3 totals 11 residues. Germline CDR1 SEHNR, CDR2 FQNEAQ (reference sequence). Trimming removed 3 bases at V and 7 bases at J, with 6 bases between. This CDR3 reads CASSLTAGYTF. The CDR3 DNA follows: TGTGCCAGCAGCTTGACAGCTGGCTACACCTTC.

The J gene is TRBJ2-5, the V gene TRBV5-1, with a possible D match to TRBD1 (5 bases). Trimming shortened V by 4 bases and J by 5 bases, and 15 bases separated the two germline ends. In germline, CDR1 is SGHRS, CDR2 YFSETQ. This CDR3 region has 14 residues. The CDR3 here is CASSPGHSRETQYF. The CDR3 region has the DNA TGCGCCAGCAGCCCAGGACATTCAAGGGAGACCCAGTACTTC.

This clonotype turned up a few times. This chain joins TRBV4-1 and TRBJ2-1, with 10 bases identical to TRBD2. V lost 4 bases, J lost 2 bases, and 5 bases stayed unmatched. The CDR3 has 16 residues. CDR1 and CDR2 from the germline V gene are MGHRA and YSYEKL. CDR3 loop: CASSLVTSGPYNEQFF. The CDR3 DNA reads as TGCGCCAGCAGCCTTGTGACTAGCGGGCCCTACAATGAGCAGTTCTTC.

This clonotype was counted a few times. The J gene is TRBJ2-1, the V gene TRBV24-1; TRBD2 matches at 8 bases. CDR3 size: 17 residues. The germline V gene has CDR1 KGHDR and CDR2 SFDVKD. The J segment lost 3 bases and the V segment lost 0 bases, leaving 6 bases of the junction unmatched. CDR3 sequence: CATSDLKKSGGYNEQFF. CDR3 nucleotides: TGTGCCACCAGTGATTTGAAGAAGAGCGGGGGCTACAATGAGCAGTTCTTC.

In its sample, this clonotype was seen a few times. The rearrangement joins TRBV7-9 to TRBJ2-7; TRBD1 aligns across 7 bases. This CDR3 has 14 residues. After removal of 5 bases from V and 2 bases from J, the junction contained 6 bases not matched to a gene. Germline V gene data show CDR1 as SEHNR and CDR2 as FQNEAQ (reference sequence). CDR3: CASSPWTGPYEQYF. The CDR3 bases are TGTGCCAGCAGCCCATGGACAGGCCCCTACGAGCAGTACTTC.

This sequence joins TRBV12-3 or TRBV12-4 and TRBJ2-3; maybe TRBD2 (5 bases). This CDR3 comprises 20 residues. V lost 2 bases, J lost 0 bases, and 24 bases lay in between. The CDR3 DNA is TGTGCCAGCAGTTTATTTGGCGCGGGTTCAGCCCCCCGAAGCACAGATACGCAGTATTTT. As protein: CASSLFGAGSAPRSTDTQYF.

The rearrangement joins TRBV6-5 to TRBJ2-1, with a tentative D call TRBD1 (5 bases). V lost 0 bases to trimming and J lost 6 bases, with 6 bases between them. The CDR3 has 13 residues. Germline loops: CDR1 MNHEY, CDR2 SVGAGI. Here the CDR3 DNA reads TGTGCCAGCAGTTACTCGACAGCCAATGAGCAGTTCTTC. It codes for CASSYSTANEQFF.

This clonotype was observed a handful of times. The V gene is TRBV20-1, the J gene TRBJ2-7; D gene uncertain. CDR3 length: 15 amino acids. Trimming left V 2 bases short and J 2 bases short, with 16 bases between. CDR1 is DFQATT, CDR2 SNEGSKA, per germline (reference sequence). The CDR3 reads CSARPVIGITYEQYF. Written as DNA, the CDR3 is TGCAGTGCTAGACCGGTTATTGGGATTACCTACGAGCAGTACTTC.

The rearrangement links TRBV1 to TRBJ1-1; TRBD1 was called by the table and not checked on the DNA. TRBV1 is deemed a pseudogene. The CDR3 totals 20 residues. The CDR3 DNA is TGCACCAGCAGCCACCCGCTGGCCATACTCGGGACAATCTATTTGACTGAAGCTTTCTTT. It translates to CTSSHPLAILGTIYLTEAFF.

This clonotype turned up a few times. The rearrangement links TRBV5-1 to TRBJ2-2; a possible D gene is TRBD1 (5 bases). This CDR3 has 15 amino acids. Germline CDR1 reads SGHRS; CDR2 reads YFSETQ. Trimming shortened V by 4 bases and J by 0 bases, and 10 bases separated the two germline ends. CDR3 residues: CASSKDTSNTGELFF. The CDR3 DNA reads as TGCGCCAGCAGCAAGGACACCTCGAACACCGGGGAGCTGTTTTTT. Combining the CDR3 with reference TRBV5-1 and TRBJ2-2 gives the whole variable domain KAGVTQTPRYLIKTRGQQVTLSCSPISGHRSVSWYQQTPGQGLQFLFEYFSETQRNKGNFPGRFSGRQFSNSRSEMNVSTLELGDSALYLCASSKDTSNTGELFFGEGSRLTVL.

The chain has TRBV21-1 and TRBJ2-7; TRBD1, the D gene given by the table, was not confirmed from the DNA. TRBV21-1 is noted as a pseudogene. The CDR3 loop spans 17 amino acids. The CDR3 sequence is CASSKVRKDRGFYEQYF. The DNA of the CDR3 is TGTGCCAGCAGCAAAGTACGAAAGGACAGGGGGTTCTACGAGCAGTACTTC.

The rearrangement links TRBV7-2 to TRBJ1-5; D is ambiguous. Between the trimmed V and J ends, which lost 2 bases and 1 base, there was a span of 12 bases. CDR1 and CDR2 from the germline V gene are SGHTA and FQGNSA. The CDR3 has 16 residues. The CDR3 region has the DNA TGTGCCAGCAGCTTAACGGGAATGGGAAGCAATCAGCCCCAGCATTTT. Translating gives CASSLTGMGSNQPQHF.

This clonotype has more than one count but fewer than ten. This sequence joins TRBV5-4 and TRBJ1-2; possible D gene TRBD1, 5 bases. V was cut by 5 bases and J by 5 bases, with 16 bases left in between. The CDR3 is made up of 14 amino acids. Germline lookup yields CDR1 SGHNT and CDR2 YYREEE (reference sequence). CDR3 in DNA: TGTGCCAGCAGGAGTGGGGGGGATAGTTATGGCTACACCTTC. Translation gives CASRSGGDSYGYTF.

This clonotype has only a few counts. The V call is TRBV25-1, the J call TRBJ2-3; D may be TRBD2 (5 bases). With 5 bases removed from V and 2 bases from J, the gap between germline ends came to 8 bases. Germline-derived CDR1 and CDR2 are MGHDK and SYGVNS. This CDR3 comprises 13 residues. The CDR3 DNA is TGTGCCAGCAGTAGCGGAGACACAGATACGCAGTATTTT. This codes for CASSSGDTDTQYF.

This clonotype has more than one count but fewer than ten. The chain couples TRBV3-1 to TRBJ1-3, with unresolved D. Looked up from germline, CDR1 is LGHDT and CDR2 is YNNKEL (reference sequence). The V end lost 0 bases, the J end lost 8 bases, and 17 bases lay between the germline ends. CDR3 length: 16 amino acids. The CDR3 is CASSQEFRTTSDTIYF. In nucleotides, the CDR3 is TGTGCCAGCAGCCAAGAATTCAGGACTACCTCAGACACCATATATTTT.

The V call is TRBV6-5, the J call TRBJ2-6; 11 bases line up with TRBD1. This CDR3 comprises 20 residues. V dropped 0 bases and J dropped 0; count of bases not matched to a gene: 7. Germline CDR1 reads MNHEY; CDR2 reads SVGAGI. For the CDR3, the DNA is TGTGCCAGCAGTTACTCCCGGAGAGGGACAGGGGGCTCTGGGGCCAACGTCCTGACTTTC. Its translation: CASSYSRRGTGGSGANVLTF.

This chain uses TRBV4-3 with TRBJ1-2; TRBD1 might be the D (6 bases). The CDR3 is made up of 13 amino acids. The V and J ends lost 1 base and 6 bases respectively, with 9 bases between them. Germline-derived CDR1 and CDR2 are LGHNA and YSLEER. The CDR3 DNA reads as TGCGCCAGCAGCCAAGCCAGGGGCAATGGCTACACCTTC. Translated: CASSQARGNGYTF.

This clonotype has a handful of counts. J is TRBJ1-1 and V is TRBV11-3; D may be TRBD1 (5 bases). V was pared by 6 bases and J by 6 bases, with 14 bases between. The CDR3 spans 13 residues. Germline values: CDR1 SGHNT, CDR2 YENEEA. For the CDR3, the DNA is TGTGCCAGCAGGCCCGGGGGGTACTCTGAAGCTTTCTTT. As protein: CASRPGGYSEAFF.

The chain recombines TRBV4-2 with TRBJ2-5; unclear D gene. The CDR3 is made up of 16 amino acids. The V end was cut by 1 base, the J end by 4 bases, with 16 bases between. Germline-derived CDR1 and CDR2 are LGHNA and YNFKEQ. The CDR3 DNA follows: TGTGCCAGCAGCCAAGTGATGGCCACCTCGGGAGAGACCCAGTACTTC. Encoded protein: CASSQVMATSGETQYF.

The chain joins TRBV24-1 to TRBJ2-1; 9 nucleotides match TRBD1. CDR3 length equals 16 residues. The V and J ends lost 3 bases and 4 bases, in that order; junction bases with no gene match: 6. Germline V gene data show CDR1 as KGHDR and CDR2 as SFDVKD. The CDR3 DNA sequence: TGTGCCACCAGTGATCAAAACAGGGGGCAGTACAATGAGCAGTTCTTC. As protein: CATSDQNRGQYNEQFF.

The rearrangement links TRBV7-9 to TRBJ1-1, with TRBD1 matching over 9 bases. V lost 6 bases, J lost 3 bases, and 14 bases stayed unmatched. CDR3 length: 17 amino acids. Per the germline V gene, CDR1 is SEHNR and CDR2 is FQNEAQ (reference sequence). As DNA, the CDR3 is TGTGCCAGCAGTCTATCGCCGGGACAGGGCTCGGACACTGAAGCTTTCTTT. Protein sequence: CASSLSPGQGSDTEAFF.

This clonotype was detected a few times. The rearrangement uses TRBV7-9 and TRBJ1-2, with D maybe TRBD1 (5 bases). The ends were cut back, 0 bases at V and 14 bases at J, with 19 bases in the middle. The CDR3 length is 14 residues. Germline CDR1 reads SEHNR; CDR2 reads FQNEAQ (reference sequence). Here the CDR3 reads CASSLADGTPSKTF. The CDR3 DNA is TGTGCCAGCAGCTTAGCCGACGGGACCCCTAGTAAGACCTTC.

This clonotype was detected a few times. V is TRBV7-7 and J is TRBJ2-5; 10 bases map to TRBD1. The ends lost 2 bases at V and 2 bases at J; junction bases unmatched: 5. Germline loops: CDR1 SSHAT, CDR2 FNYEAQ (reference sequence). The CDR3 consists of 16 residues. The CDR3 DNA follows: TGTGCCAGCAGCTTATCCGGGACAGGGGTACAAGAGACCCAGTACTTC. It encodes CASSLSGTGVQETQYF.